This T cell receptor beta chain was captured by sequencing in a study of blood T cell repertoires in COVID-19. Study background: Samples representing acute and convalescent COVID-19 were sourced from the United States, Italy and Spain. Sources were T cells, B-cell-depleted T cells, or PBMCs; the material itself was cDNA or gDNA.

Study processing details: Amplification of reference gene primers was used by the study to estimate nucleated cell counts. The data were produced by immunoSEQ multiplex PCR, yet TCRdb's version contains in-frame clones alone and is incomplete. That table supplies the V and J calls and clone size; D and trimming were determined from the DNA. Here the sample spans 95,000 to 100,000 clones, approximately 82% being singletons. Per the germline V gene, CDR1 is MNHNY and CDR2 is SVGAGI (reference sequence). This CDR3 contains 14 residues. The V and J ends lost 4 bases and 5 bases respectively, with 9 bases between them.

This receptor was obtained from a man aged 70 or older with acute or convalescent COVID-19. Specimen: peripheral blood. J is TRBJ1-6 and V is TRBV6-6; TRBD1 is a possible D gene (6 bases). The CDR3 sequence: CASSLRDNNSPLHF. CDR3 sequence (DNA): TGTGCCAGCAGTTTACGGGACAATAATTCACCCCTCCACTTT.